Each of the 12 T cell receptor beta chains below was sequenced from the same sample in a study of T cells in Graves' hyperthyroidism and ophthalmopathy. TCR beta CDR3 sequences were amplified from RNA transcripts. With the HTBI primer set, the TCR CDR3 went through a first round of RT-PCR. Each CDR3 protein gets one entry after TCRdb re-called the multiplex PCR reads with MiXCR. The sample shows some 350,000 distinct CDR3 sequences, 15% to 18% of them seen only once. Sequencing was performed on blood. The receptors were gathered from a woman between 18 and 29 years old with Graves' hyperthyroidism that later progressed to Graves' ophthalmopathy.

This clonotype was detected a few times. V gene TRBV7-9 combines with J gene TRBJ2-1, with no clear D. The CDR3 is 13 residues long. Between the trimmed V and J ends, which lost 1 base and 9 bases, there was a span of 10 bases. Germline V gene data show CDR1 as SEHNR and CDR2 as FQNEAQ (reference sequence). The CDR3 spells CASSLVLQGEQFF. The DNA of the CDR3 is TGTGCCAGCAGCTTAGTGCTACAAGGTGAGCAGTTCTTC.

This clonotype was observed a few times. The chain is built from TRBV24-1 and TRBJ2-2, with D unresolved. Germline lookup yields CDR1 KGHDR and CDR2 SFDVKD. Trimming left V 0 bases short and J 5 bases short, with 9 bases between. The CDR3 has 15 amino acids. CDR3 DNA: TGTGCCACCAGTGATTTGGGGTATGATACCGGGGAGCTGTTTTTT. It codes for CATSDLGYDTGELFF.

This clonotype occurred many times. The rearrangement uses TRBV20-1 and TRBJ2-2; D gene unclear. V was clipped by 3 bases and J by 1 base, with 6 bases between them. Looked up from germline, CDR1 is DFQATT and CDR2 is SNEGSKA (reference sequence). This CDR3 is 13 amino acids long. CDR3 region: CSARAQNTGELFF. Written as DNA, the CDR3 is TGCAGTGCTAGGGCCCAGAACACCGGGGAGCTGTTTTTT.

The sample holds many counts of this clonotype. The chain has TRBV5-1 and TRBJ2-7; 13 bases line up with TRBD2. Germline V gene lookup returns CDR1 SGHRS and CDR2 YFSETQ. With 2 bases clipped from V and 6 bases from J, the junction kept 11 bases outside the gene matches. The CDR3 is 17 residues long. CDR3 in DNA: TGCGCCAGCAGCTTACTAGCGGGAGGGCCGGATATGGGCGAGCAGTACTTC. Its translation is CASSLLAGGPDMGEQYF. Full variable domain (outside the CDR3, taken from reference TRBV5-1 and TRBJ2-7): KAGVTQTPRYLIKTRGQQVTLSCSPISGHRSVSWYQQTPGQGLQFLFEYFSETQRNKGNFPGRFSGRQFSNSRSEMNVSTLELGDSALYLCASSLLAGGPDMGEQYFGPGTRLTVT.

This clonotype was observed at least ten times. The chain couples TRBV2 to TRBJ1-1; maybe TRBD1 (5 bases). V lost 7 bases to trimming and J lost 0 bases, with 12 bases between them. CDR1 is SNHLY, CDR2 FYNNEI, per germline. The CDR3 covers 14 residues. This CDR3 reads CASTGRGMNTEAFF. The DNA for the CDR3 is TGTGCCAGCACTGGGAGGGGAATGAACACTGAAGCTTTCTTT.

This clonotype was seen many times. The chain has TRBV5-6 and TRBJ2-3; TRBD2 matches 9 bases. The trim removed 4 bases at V and 5 bases at J, leaving 11 bases unmatched. This CDR3 contains 16 residues. From germline, CDR1 is SGHDT and CDR2 YYEEEE. The CDR3 sequence is CASSLRSGRLGDTQYF. DNA of the CDR3: TGTGCCAGCAGCCTCAGGAGCGGGAGGTTGGGAGATACGCAGTATTTT.

The chain links TRBV7-2 to TRBJ2-1, with 12 positions matching TRBD2. Germline V gives CDR1 SGHTA, CDR2 FQGNSA. The CDR3 runs 17 residues. Germline trimming cut 5 bases from V and 9 bases from J; bases unmatched to any gene: 14. The CDR3 is CASSRSLAGGPGGEQFF. As DNA, the CDR3 is TGTGCCAGCAGCCGCTCACTAGCGGGAGGCCCCGGGGGTGAGCAGTTCTTC.

This clonotype was recorded at least ten times. This CDR3 is CASSYSKSLAYEQYF. The CDR3 DNA follows: TGTGCCAGCAGTTACTCGAAAAGCCTAGCTTACGAGCAGTACTTC. The chain is built from TRBV6-6 and TRBJ2-7, with a possible D match to TRBD2 (5 bases). V was shortened by 0 bases and J by 4 bases, with 13 bases between the two germline ends. CDR3 size: 15 residues. Germline V gives CDR1 MNHNY, CDR2 SVGAGI (reference sequence).

This clonotype was found a few times. The V gene is TRBV4-1, the J gene TRBJ1-6, with D unclear. CDR3 length equals 16 residues. The V and J ends lost 0 bases and 1 base respectively, with 7 bases between them. The V gene's germline CDR1 is MGHRA and CDR2 YSYEKL. The CDR3 spells CASSQEGRSYNSPLHF. The CDR3 region has the DNA TGCGCCAGCAGCCAAGAGGGAAGATCCTATAATTCACCCCTCCACTTT.

This clonotype was recorded at least ten times. The V gene is TRBV2, the J gene TRBJ2-1; the match to TRBD2 covers 7 bases. The CDR3 has 15 amino acids. Germline lookup yields CDR1 SNHLY and CDR2 FYNNEI. V was pared by 4 bases and J by 2 bases, with 5 bases of the junction left unmatched. The CDR3 sequence is CASSAAGTTYNEQFF. CDR3 nucleotide sequence: TGTGCCAGCAGTGCGGCCGGGACTACCTACAATGAGCAGTTCTTC.

This clonotype occurred many times. The chain links TRBV12-3 or TRBV12-4 to TRBJ2-5, with TRBD2 as a possible D gene (6 bases). The V gene lost 6 bases and the J gene lost 5 bases, with 13 bases spanning the gap. This CDR3 has 13 amino acids. The CDR3 here is CASSLGTPETQYF. The CDR3 bases are TGTGCCAGCAGCCTTGGGACTCCTGAGACCCAGTACTTC.

This clonotype occurred many times. The chain recombines TRBV11-2 with TRBJ2-2, with TRBD2 matching 9 bases. The CDR3 is 15 residues long. Germline assignment: CDR1 SGHAT and CDR2 FQNNGV. J lost 2 bases, V lost 10 bases, and 8 bases had no gene match. The DNA for the CDR3 is TGTGCCACCGAATACCTAGCGGGAAACACCGGGGAGCTGTTTTTT. It yields the protein CATEYLAGNTGELFF. Using reference TRBV11-2 and TRBJ2-2 for the parts outside the CDR3, the full variable domain is EAGVAQSPRYKIIEKRQSVAFWCNPISGHATLYWYQQILGQGPKLLIQFQNNGVVDDSQLPKDRFSAERLKGVDSTLKIQPAKLEDSAVYLCATEYLAGNTGELFFGEGSRLTVL.